The clone carrying this T cell receptor beta chain was observed at least ten times. Its target is unknown. Exclusion criteria comprised uncontrolled infection, other autoimmune disease, pregnancy or lactation. TCR beta CDR3 regions were amplified from RNA transcripts. First-round RT-PCR with HTBI primers amplified the TCR CDR3 region. A single record per CDR3 protein comes from TCRdb applying MiXCR to the multiplex PCR reads. The table lists approximately 600,000 distinct CDR3 sequences, approximately 14% of them singletons. The sample comes from a study of T cells in Graves' hyperthyroidism and ophthalmopathy. Study-level points and caveats: Before onset, by a median of approximately 6.8 months, the model predicted ophthalmopathy. Appearing also in blood were most of the thyroid clonotypes expanded above 0.001.

Between the trimmed V and J ends, which lost 0 bases and 2 bases, there was a span of 19 bases. The germline V gene has CDR1 SGHAT and CDR2 FQNNGV. The CDR3 sequence is 18 residues long. The sample comprised blood. The receptor comes from a woman between 18 and 29 years old with Graves' ophthalmopathy. This chain links TRBV11-2 with TRBJ2-5; tentatively, D is TRBD1 or TRBD2 (5 bases each). CDR3 DNA: TGTGCCAGCAGCTTAGATCCTACAGGAGGCTTATCTCAAGAGACCCAGTACTTC. Protein: CASSLDPTGGLSQETQYF.